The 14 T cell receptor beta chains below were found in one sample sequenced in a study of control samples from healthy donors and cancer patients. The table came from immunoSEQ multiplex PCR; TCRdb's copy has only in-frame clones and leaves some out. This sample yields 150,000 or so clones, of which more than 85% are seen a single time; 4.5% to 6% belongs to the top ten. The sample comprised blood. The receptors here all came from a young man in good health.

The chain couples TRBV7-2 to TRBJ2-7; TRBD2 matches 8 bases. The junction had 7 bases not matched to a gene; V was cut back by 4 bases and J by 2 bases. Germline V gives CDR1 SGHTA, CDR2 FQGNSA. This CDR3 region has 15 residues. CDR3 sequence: CASSSLAGFPYEQYF. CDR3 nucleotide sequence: TGTGCCAGCAGCTCCCTAGCGGGTTTTCCCTACGAGCAGTACTTC.

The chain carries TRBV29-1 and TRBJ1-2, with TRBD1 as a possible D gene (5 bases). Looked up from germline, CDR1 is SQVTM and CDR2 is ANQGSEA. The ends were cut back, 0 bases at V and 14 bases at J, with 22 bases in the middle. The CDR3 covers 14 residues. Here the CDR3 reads CSVEESGVPQQGTF. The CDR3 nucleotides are TGCAGCGTTGAAGAGTCGGGTGTTCCTCAGCAGGGTACCTTC.

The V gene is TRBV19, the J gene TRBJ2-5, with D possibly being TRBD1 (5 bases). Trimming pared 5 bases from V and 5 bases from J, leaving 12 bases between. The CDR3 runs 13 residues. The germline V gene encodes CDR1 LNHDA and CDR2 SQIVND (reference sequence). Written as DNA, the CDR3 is TGTGCCAGTAGTCTCTCAGGGCTGGAGACCCAGTACTTC. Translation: CASSLSGLETQYF. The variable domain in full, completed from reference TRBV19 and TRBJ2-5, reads DGGITQSPKYLFRKEGQNVTLSCEQNLNHDAMYWYRQDPGQGLRLIYYSQIVNDFQKGDIAEGYSVSREKKESFPLTVTSAQKNPTAFYLCASSLSGLETQYFGPGTRLLVL.

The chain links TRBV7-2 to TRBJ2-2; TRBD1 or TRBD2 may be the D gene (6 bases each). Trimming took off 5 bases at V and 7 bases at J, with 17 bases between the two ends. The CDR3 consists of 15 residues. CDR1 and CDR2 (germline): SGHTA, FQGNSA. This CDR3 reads CASSPWGADIGELFF. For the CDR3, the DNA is TGTGCCAGCAGCCCCTGGGGGGCGGACATCGGGGAGCTGTTTTTT.

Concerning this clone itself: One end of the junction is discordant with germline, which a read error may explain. The chain's CDR3 is CASSLDGSNPPQHF. The CDR3, as DNA: TGTGCCAGCAGTTTGGACGGTAGCAATCCGCCCCAGCATTTT. This chain links TRBV6-5 with TRBJ1-5; D is ambiguous. Germline V gives CDR1 MNHEY, CDR2 SVGAGI. CDR3 size: 14 residues.

The CDR3 loop reads CSVVPSGGVQTQYF. In DNA form, the CDR3 reads TGCAGCGTTGTGCCTAGCGGGGGGGTACAGACCCAGTACTTC. The chain uses TRBV29-1 and TRBJ2-5, with 12 nucleotides matching TRBD2. Trimming took 4 bases from V and 6 from J; bases not matched to a gene: 6. This CDR3 has 14 amino acids. Germline lookup yields CDR1 SQVTM and CDR2 ANQGSEA.

This CDR3 reads CASSPSRQGAGVAKNIQYF. The DNA for the CDR3 is TGTGCCAGCAGTCCATCGAGACAGGGGGCGGGGGTCGCCAAAAACATTCAGTACTTC. The chain has TRBV28 and TRBJ2-4; 10 bases align to TRBD1. This CDR3 has 19 amino acids. The V segment lost 5 bases and the J segment 1 base; nucleotides outside the gene matches: 14. CDR1 and CDR2 (germline): MDHEN, SYDVKM. The complete variable domain, with remaining parts taken from reference TRBV28 and TRBJ2-4, reads DVKVTQSSRYLVKRTGEKVFLECVQDMDHENMFWYRQDPGLGLRLIYFSYDVKMKEKGDIPEGYSVSREKKERFSLILESASTNQTSMYLCASSPSRQGAGVAKNIQYFGAGTRLSVL.

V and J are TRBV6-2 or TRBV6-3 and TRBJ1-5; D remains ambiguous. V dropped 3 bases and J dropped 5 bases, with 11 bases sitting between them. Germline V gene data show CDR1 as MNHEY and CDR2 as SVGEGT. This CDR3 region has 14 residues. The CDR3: CASSYHSGDQPQHF. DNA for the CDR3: TGTGCCAGCAGTTATCATTCCGGGGATCAGCCCCAGCATTTT.

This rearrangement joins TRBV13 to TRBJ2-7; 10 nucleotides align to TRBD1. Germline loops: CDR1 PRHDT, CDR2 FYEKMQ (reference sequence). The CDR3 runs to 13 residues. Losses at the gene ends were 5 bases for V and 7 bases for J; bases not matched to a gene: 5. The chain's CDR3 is CASSRTGGQEQYF. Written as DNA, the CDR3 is TGTGCCAGCAGCAGGACAGGGGGGCAAGAGCAGTACTTC.

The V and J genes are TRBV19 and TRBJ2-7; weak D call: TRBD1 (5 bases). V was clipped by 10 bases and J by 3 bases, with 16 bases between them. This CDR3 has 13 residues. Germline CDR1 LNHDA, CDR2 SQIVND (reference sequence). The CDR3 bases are TGTGCCACCAAAGACAGACACCTCTACGAGCAGTACTTC. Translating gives CATKDRHLYEQYF.

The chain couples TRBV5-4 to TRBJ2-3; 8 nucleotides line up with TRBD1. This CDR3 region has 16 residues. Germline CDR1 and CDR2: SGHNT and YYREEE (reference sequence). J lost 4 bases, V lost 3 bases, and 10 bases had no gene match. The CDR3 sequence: CASSWGGQGESDTQYF. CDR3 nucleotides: TGTGCCAGCAGCTGGGGCGGACAGGGTGAATCAGATACGCAGTATTTT.

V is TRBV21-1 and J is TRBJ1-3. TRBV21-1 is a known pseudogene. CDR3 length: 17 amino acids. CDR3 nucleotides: TGTGCCAGCAGCGAAGTGGAACTGATAAGCTCTGGAAACACCATATATTTT. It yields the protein CASSEVELISSGNTIYF.

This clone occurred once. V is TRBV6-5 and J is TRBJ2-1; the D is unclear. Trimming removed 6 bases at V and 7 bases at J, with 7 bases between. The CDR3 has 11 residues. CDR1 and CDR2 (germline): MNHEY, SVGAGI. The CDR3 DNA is TGTGCCAGCAGGAACGGGAATGAGCAGTTCTTC. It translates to CASRNGNEQFF.

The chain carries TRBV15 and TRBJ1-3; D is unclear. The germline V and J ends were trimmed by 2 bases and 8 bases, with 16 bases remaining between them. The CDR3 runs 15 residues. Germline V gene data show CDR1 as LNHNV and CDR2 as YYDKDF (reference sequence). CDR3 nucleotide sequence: TGTGCCACCAGCAGACGGTCCGAGCGTGCGGACACCATATATTTT. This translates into CATSRRSERADTIYF.